The clone carrying this TCR beta chain was seen many times. Its cognate antigen is unknown. The sample belongs to a study of identical twins. Findings and limits, study-wide: Zero-insertion analyses might be partly confounded by invariant T cells like MAIT and iNKT. Models, which agreed with sharing between unrelated individuals, nonetheless underestimated the out-of-frame TCR alpha sharing seen in monozygotic twins.

Unique molecular identifiers were in the cDNA, with template-switch universal primer binding. TCRdb ran MiXCR on the 5' RACE reads and lists one entry per CDR3 protein. The sample lists approximately 210,000 distinct CDR3 sequences, around a tenth occurring once. The germline gives CDR1 SNHLY, CDR2 FYNNEI. V was pared by 4 bases and J by 1 base, with 6 bases between. This CDR3 comprises 13 residues. The sample taken for sequencing was memory (CD45RO+) T cells sorted from blood. The chain carries TRBV2 and TRBJ2-3; D is uncertain. The sequence derives from a woman aged 18-30 years in good health. CDR3 amino acids: CASSVQGTDTQYF. The DNA of the CDR3 is TGTGCCAGCAGTGTTCAGGGCACAGATACGCAGTATTTT.